This T cell receptor beta chain was found in a study of PD-1 blockade in classical Hodgkin lymphoma. Study information: Patients were administered nivolumab (3 mg/kg intravenously) every 2 weeks.

Assay used: immunoSEQ multiplex PCR; TCRdb lists only in-frame clones, some missing. The profile shows about 58,000 clones, more than 85% of them singletons. Each of the patients experienced relapse following autologous stem cell transplantation, and their brentuximab vedotin exposure differed. Study conclusions and caveats: TCR diversity rose significantly by C4D1 in CD4+ but not CD8+ cells. Patients starting nivolumab under 1 year after ASCT were excluded. Before treatment, TCR diversity in newly diagnosed patients was reportedly lower than in healthy donors.

In the case of this clone: What it binds is unknown.

The clonotype was recovered from a human donor with classical Hodgkin lymphoma. The source material was peripheral blood mononuclear cells (PBMCs), sampled before the second cycle of nivolumab.

CDR3 DNA sequence: TGTGCCAGCAGTTACTCCCCCCGCGAGCCCCAGCATTTT. Translating it yields CASSYSPREPQHF. The rearrangement links TRBV6-5 to TRBJ1-5; the D is unclear. Trimming cost V 0 bases and J 8 bases, with 8 bases left between them. Germline V gene data show CDR1 as MNHEY and CDR2 as SVGAGI. The CDR3 runs 13 residues.